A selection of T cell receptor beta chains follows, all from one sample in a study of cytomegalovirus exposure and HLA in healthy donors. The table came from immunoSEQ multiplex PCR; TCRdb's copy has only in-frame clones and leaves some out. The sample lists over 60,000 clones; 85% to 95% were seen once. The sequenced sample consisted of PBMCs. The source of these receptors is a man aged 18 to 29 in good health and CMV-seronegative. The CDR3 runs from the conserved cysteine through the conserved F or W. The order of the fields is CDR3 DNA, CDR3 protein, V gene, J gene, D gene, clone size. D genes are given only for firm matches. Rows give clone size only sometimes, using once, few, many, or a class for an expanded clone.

CDR3nt: TGTGCCAGCAGCTTAGACAGGGCTGGGGCCAACGTCCTGACTTTC
CDR3aa: CASSLDRAGANVLTF
v_gene: TRBV11-2
j_gene: TRBJ2-6
d_gene: .
abundance: once

CDR3nt: TGTGCCAGCAGCTGGTGGACTACTATCCTCTCTGGAAACACCATATATTTT
CDR3aa: CASSWWTTILSGNTIYF
v_gene: TRBV5-6
j_gene: TRBJ1-3
d_gene: .
abundance: .

CDR3nt: TGTGCCAGCAGCACCGGGACAGTCGACTATGGCTACACCTTC
CDR3aa: CASSTGTVDYGYTF
v_gene: TRBV5-4
j_gene: TRBJ1-2
d_gene: TRBD1
abundance: once

CDR3nt: TGTGCCAGCAGCTCCGCGTTTACTGAAGCTTTCTTT
CDR3aa: CASSSAFTEAFF
v_gene: TRBV7-8
j_gene: TRBJ1-1
d_gene: .
abundance: .

CDR3nt: TGTGCCAGCAGCCCCCGGGACATCCCCTACGAGCAGTACTTC
CDR3aa: CASSPRDIPYEQYF
v_gene: TRBV7-9
j_gene: TRBJ2-7
d_gene: .
abundance: once

CDR3nt: TGTGCCAGCACCCCCGGGATTTCCACCGGGGAGCTGTTTTTT
CDR3aa: CASTPGISTGELFF
v_gene: TRBV11-2
j_gene: TRBJ2-2
d_gene: .
abundance: once

CDR3nt: TGTGCCAGCAGTCACCGACAGGGCGCTGAAGCTTTCTTT
CDR3aa: CASSHRQGAEAFF
v_gene: TRBV6-5
j_gene: TRBJ1-1
d_gene: TRBD1
abundance: .

CDR3nt: TGTGCCAGCAGACTCGTAGCGAGCTCTCCTTTCGATGAGCAGTTCTTC
CDR3aa: CASRLVASSPFDEQFF
v_gene: TRBV7-2
j_gene: TRBJ2-1
d_gene: .
abundance: .

CDR3nt: TGTGCCTGGAGTGTCACTAGCGGGGGTTTGAACACCGGGGAGCTGTTTTTT
CDR3aa: CAWSVTSGGLNTGELFF
v_gene: TRBV30
j_gene: TRBJ2-2
d_gene: TRBD2
abundance: .

CDR3nt: TGTGCCAGCAGCCCCCTAGCGGGGGGTTCCTACGAGCAGTACTTC
CDR3aa: CASSPLAGGSYEQYF
v_gene: TRBV7-2
j_gene: TRBJ2-7
d_gene: TRBD2
abundance: .

CDR3nt: TGTGCCAGCAGCCCAGGACAAAACTACGAGCAGTACTTC
CDR3aa: CASSPGQNYEQYF
v_gene: TRBV6-5
j_gene: TRBJ2-7
d_gene: .
abundance: .

CDR3nt: TGTGCCAGCAGCGCCGGGACAGGGTACCAAGAGACCCAGTACTTC
CDR3aa: CASSAGTGYQETQYF
v_gene: TRBV7-6
j_gene: TRBJ2-5
d_gene: TRBD1
abundance: .

CDR3nt: TGTGCCAGCAGCCAAGATGGCTCCTCTGGGGCCAACGTCCTGACTTTC
CDR3aa: CASSQDGSSGANVLTF
v_gene: TRBV4-2
j_gene: TRBJ2-6
d_gene: .
abundance: .

CDR3nt: TGTGCCAGCAGCAGACTAGCGGGGGGCGGGGAAGAGCAGTACTTC
CDR3aa: CASSRLAGGGEEQYF
v_gene: TRBV7-2
j_gene: TRBJ2-7
d_gene: TRBD2
abundance: once

CDR3nt: TGTGCCAGCAGTTTGACAGGACACAACTCTGGAAACACCATATATTTT
CDR3aa: CASSLTGHNSGNTIYF
v_gene: TRBV27
j_gene: TRBJ1-3
d_gene: .
abundance: .

CDR3nt: TGTGCCAGTAGTATACCCCATCCTAGTGAAAAACTGTTTTTT
CDR3aa: CASSIPHPSEKLFF
v_gene: TRBV19
j_gene: TRBJ1-4
d_gene: .
abundance: once

CDR3nt: TGTGCCAGCACCACAGGGGGCGCGAAACGTAGCTATGGCTACACCTTC
CDR3aa: CASTTGGAKRSYGYTF
v_gene: TRBV9
j_gene: TRBJ1-2
d_gene: TRBD1
abundance: .

CDR3nt: TGTGCCAGCAGCTTAGCCGGAGTGGACAGGGTTTCGTACGAGCAGTACTTC
CDR3aa: CASSLAGVDRVSYEQYF
v_gene: TRBV11-2
j_gene: TRBJ2-7
d_gene: TRBD1
abundance: .

CDR3nt: TGTGCCAGCAGCTTAGAGTGGGGAGATGGCTACACCTTC
CDR3aa: CASSLEWGDGYTF
v_gene: TRBV7-2
j_gene: TRBJ1-2
d_gene: .
abundance: .

CDR3nt: TGTGCCACCAGCAGAGTTCAGGAATCTGAAGCTTTCTTT
CDR3aa: CATSRVQESEAFF
v_gene: TRBV15
j_gene: TRBJ1-1
d_gene: .
abundance: .

CDR3nt: TGTGCCAGCAGTTACGCAAGCGACGCGAGCAATCAGCCCCAGCATTTT
CDR3aa: CASSYASDASNQPQHF
v_gene: TRBV2
j_gene: TRBJ1-5
d_gene: .
abundance: .

CDR3nt: TGTGCCAGCAGTTCTTTGGGGGCAGCGAGCAATCAGCCCCAGCATTTT
CDR3aa: CASSSLGAASNQPQHF
v_gene: TRBV27
j_gene: TRBJ1-5
d_gene: .
abundance: once

CDR3nt: TGTGCCAGTACCGAGGCGGCCAGGGATGGCTACACCTTC
CDR3aa: CASTEAARDGYTF
v_gene: TRBV19
j_gene: TRBJ1-2
d_gene: .
abundance: .

CDR3nt: TGTGCCAGCAGCGTCGGGAACGGGGAGCAGTACTTC
CDR3aa: CASSVGNGEQYF
v_gene: TRBV9
j_gene: TRBJ2-7
d_gene: .
abundance: .

CDR3nt: TGTGCCAGCAGCTATGCCCCGGCGGGGCTCTATGGCTACACCTTC
CDR3aa: CASSYAPAGLYGYTF
v_gene: TRBV2
j_gene: TRBJ1-2
d_gene: .
abundance: .

CDR3nt: TGTGCCAGTAGTATCGACAGGGGGGTTTCCTACGAGCAGTACTTC
CDR3aa: CASSIDRGVSYEQYF
v_gene: TRBV19
j_gene: TRBJ2-7
d_gene: TRBD1
abundance: .

CDR3nt: TGTGCCAGCAGCGTGACTACCTCTGGCGAGCAGTACTTC
CDR3aa: CASSVTTSGEQYF
v_gene: TRBV9
j_gene: TRBJ2-7
d_gene: .
abundance: .

CDR3nt: TGCGCCAGCAGCTCCCCTAGCGGGGAGAACACCGGGGAGCTGTTTTTT
CDR3aa: CASSSPSGENTGELFF
v_gene: TRBV5-1
j_gene: TRBJ2-2
d_gene: TRBD2
abundance: .

CDR3nt: TGTGCCAGCACCTTACTAGCGGGGGGGCGAGAGACCCAGTACTTC
CDR3aa: CASTLLAGGRETQYF
v_gene: TRBV28
j_gene: TRBJ2-5
d_gene: TRBD2
abundance: .

CDR3nt: TGTGCCAGCACGACAGCAAACACCGGGGAGCTGTTTTTT
CDR3aa: CASTTANTGELFF
v_gene: TRBV27
j_gene: TRBJ2-2
d_gene: .
abundance: .

CDR3nt: TGTGCCAGCAGCTTCTTCCAAGGGGGCTCTGGGGCCAACGTCCTGACTTTC
CDR3aa: CASSFFQGGSGANVLTF
v_gene: TRBV21-1
j_gene: TRBJ2-6
d_gene: .
abundance: .

CDR3nt: TGTGCCAGCAGCTTATCCCGGTCGAGCTGGGAGCATCAGCCCCAGCATTTT
CDR3aa: CASSLSRSSWEHQPQHF
v_gene: TRBV7-9
j_gene: TRBJ1-5
d_gene: .
abundance: once

CDR3nt: TGTGCCAGCAGTGTGGTGGGGGAGGTGAAAGGCTACACCTTC
CDR3aa: CASSVVGEVKGYTF
v_gene: TRBV2
j_gene: TRBJ1-2
d_gene: .
abundance: once

CDR3nt: TGTGCCAGCAGCGTAGTCAGGGGGATCGAGGGTAATGAAAAACTGTTTTTT
CDR3aa: CASSVVRGIEGNEKLFF
v_gene: TRBV9
j_gene: TRBJ1-4
d_gene: TRBD1
abundance: .

CDR3nt: TGCGCCAGCAGCCAAGACCGTCCCAGGTTGAACACTGAAGCTTTCTTT
CDR3aa: CASSQDRPRLNTEAFF
v_gene: TRBV4-3
j_gene: TRBJ1-1
d_gene: .
abundance: .

CDR3nt: TGTGCCAGCAGTTTCTCGGGGGGGCCCGGGGAGCTGTTTTTT
CDR3aa: CASSFSGGPGELFF
v_gene: TRBV6-5
j_gene: TRBJ2-2
d_gene: TRBD2
abundance: .

CDR3nt: TGTGCCAGCAGCTTAGACACATTTGAAGCTTTCTTT
CDR3aa: CASSLDTFEAFF
v_gene: TRBV7-9
j_gene: TRBJ1-1
d_gene: .
abundance: .

CDR3nt: TGTGCCAGCAGCCTCGAGGGGGCCGGCACCGGGGAGCTGTTTTTT
CDR3aa: CASSLEGAGTGELFF
v_gene: TRBV13
j_gene: TRBJ2-2
d_gene: TRBD1
abundance: .

CDR3nt: TGTGCCAGCAGCTTAGGGGGTAGCGGGGCCCTAAATACGCAGTATTTT
CDR3aa: CASSLGGSGALNTQYF
v_gene: TRBV7-9
j_gene: TRBJ2-3
d_gene: TRBD2
abundance: once

CDR3nt: TGTGCCAGCAGCGTACAGGGAAACTATGGCTACACCTTC
CDR3aa: CASSVQGNYGYTF
v_gene: TRBV7-9
j_gene: TRBJ1-2
d_gene: .
abundance: .

CDR3nt: TGTGCCTGGAGTGTACGCGGGGGGCCCTATACGCAGTATTTT
CDR3aa: CAWSVRGGPYTQYF
v_gene: TRBV30
j_gene: TRBJ2-3
d_gene: TRBD2
abundance: once

CDR3nt: TGCAGTGGGGGCAGGGGAACTGAAGCTTTCTTT
CDR3aa: CSGGRGTEAFF
v_gene: TRBV20-1
j_gene: TRBJ1-1
d_gene: .
abundance: .

CDR3nt: TGTGCCTGGAGTGCAGGGCAACACACTGAAGCTTTCTTT
CDR3aa: CAWSAGQHTEAFF
v_gene: TRBV30
j_gene: TRBJ1-1
d_gene: .
abundance: once

CDR3nt: TGTGCCAGCAGCTTTCTGGGAGGCGTCGAAAACGGCTACACCTTC
CDR3aa: CASSFLGGVENGYTF
v_gene: TRBV7-9
j_gene: TRBJ1-2
d_gene: .
abundance: .

CDR3nt: TGTGCCATCAGAGCTAGCGGGGGGAACCACCAAGAGACCCAGTACTTC
CDR3aa: CAIRASGGNHQETQYF
v_gene: TRBV10-3
j_gene: TRBJ2-5
d_gene: TRBD2
abundance: .

CDR3nt: TGTGCCAGTAGTATAAAAGGCGGCTATGGCTACACCTTC
CDR3aa: CASSIKGGYGYTF
v_gene: TRBV19
j_gene: TRBJ1-2
d_gene: .
abundance: .

CDR3nt: TGCGCCAGCAGTCAATCAGTCCGGACAGGGGGCGACGAGCAGTACTTC
CDR3aa: CASSQSVRTGGDEQYF
v_gene: TRBV23-1
j_gene: TRBJ2-7
d_gene: TRBD1
abundance: .

CDR3nt: TGTGCCAGCAGCCCATATACAGGGGTGGGCGGGAACACTGAAGCTTTCTTT
CDR3aa: CASSPYTGVGGNTEAFF
v_gene: TRBV7-9
j_gene: TRBJ1-1
d_gene: TRBD1
abundance: .

CDR3nt: TGTGCCAGCAGTTACTCGACGGGCGGCGGGCTTGAAAAACTGTTTTTT
CDR3aa: CASSYSTGGGLEKLFF
v_gene: TRBV6-6
j_gene: TRBJ1-4
d_gene: .
abundance: .